The source of this T cell receptor (beta chain) is a study of T cell responses to AZD1222 COVID-19 vaccine. Study-level findings and limits: Unmutated variant regions are reportedly targeted by nearly half of spike-specific TCRs. At baseline, just 5 or 6 AZD1222 recipients tested seropositive. Donors were largely white British and mainly female; clonal diversity was possibly underestimated.

Second-dose recipients at about 4 or about 12 weeks were treated as one pooled group. Trimming removed 2 bases at V and 2 bases at J, with 12 bases between. Germline CDR1 reads LNHDA; CDR2 reads SQIVND (reference sequence). This CDR3 comprises 15 residues. About this clone itself: The antigen remains unidentified.

Using immunoSEQ multiplex PCR, the repertoire was profiled, and TCRdb retains in-frame clones only, with some absent. Of some 100,000 clones in the sample, approximately 90% are singletons; the top ten hold roughly 7%. The chain carries TRBV19 and TRBJ2-5; D might be TRBD2 (6 bases). The clonotype was recovered from an adult who received the AZD1222 COVID-19 vaccine. The source material was peripheral blood, sampled 28 days after the second AZD1222 dose. CDR3: CASSIWGDLQETQYF. CDR3 bases: TGTGCCAGTAGTATATGGGGGGATTTACAAGAGACCCAGTACTTC.